One TCR beta chain is described in this entry. The data were taken from a study of blood T cell repertoires in COVID-19. Study in general: T cells, B-cell-depleted T cells, or PBMCs provided the cDNA or gDNA that served as material.

Per the original data handling: Reference gene primer amplification gave estimated nucleated cell counts. Data came from immunoSEQ multiplex PCR; TCRdb stores just in-frame clones and leaves some out. The D gene and trimming were derived from the DNA, and the V and J assignments and clone size from that table. The sample records roughly 110,000 clones, around 80% being singletons. The V and J ends lost 6 bases and 4 bases respectively, with 15 bases between them. The CDR3 spans 14 residues. In germline, CDR1 is KGHSH, CDR2 LQKENI. This TCR was recovered from a woman in her seventies with acute or convalescent COVID-19. The chain combines TRBV18 with TRBJ1-1; tentatively, D is TRBD1 (5 bases). Sequenced: peripheral blood. CDR3 in amino acids: CASSLGQGLTEAFF. The DNA of the CDR3 is TGTGCCAGCTCCTTGGGCCAGGGTCTCACTGAAGCTTTCTTT.